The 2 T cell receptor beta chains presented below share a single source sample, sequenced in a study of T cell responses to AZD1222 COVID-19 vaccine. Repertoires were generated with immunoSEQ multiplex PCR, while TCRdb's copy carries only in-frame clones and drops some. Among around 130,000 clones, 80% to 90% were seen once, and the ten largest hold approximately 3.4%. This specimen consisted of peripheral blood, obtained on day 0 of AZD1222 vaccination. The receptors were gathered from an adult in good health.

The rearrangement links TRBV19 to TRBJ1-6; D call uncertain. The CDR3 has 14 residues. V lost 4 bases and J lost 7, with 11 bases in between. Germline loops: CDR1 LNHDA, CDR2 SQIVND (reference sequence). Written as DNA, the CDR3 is TGTGCCAGTAGTAAGGAGAGGGCGAATTCACCCCTCCACTTT. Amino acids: CASSKERANSPLHF.

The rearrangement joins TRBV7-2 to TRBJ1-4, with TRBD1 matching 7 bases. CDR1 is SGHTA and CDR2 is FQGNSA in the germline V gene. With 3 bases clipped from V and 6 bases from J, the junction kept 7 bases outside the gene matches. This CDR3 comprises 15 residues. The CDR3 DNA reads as TGTGCCAGCAGCTTCGGAGGGGGCTGGGATGAAAAACTGTTTTTT. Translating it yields CASSFGGGWDEKLFF.